Reported below is one T cell receptor (beta chain). The antigen it recognizes is unknown. The sample holds no much larger clone one base away, and base qualities are not on file. The CDR3 regions of human TCRbeta chains were subjected to immunosequencing. The original methods were these. TCRs in the repertoires were matched against a reference library of SARS-CoV-2-specific TCRs that had been generated with the MIRA antigen-specificity platform. Breadth was defined as the fraction of unique TCRs that were SARS-CoV-2-associated, and depth was defined as the fraction of total T cells that were SARS-CoV-2-associated. Using the MIRA data, each spike-specific TCR was assigned both to the spike region to which the TCR was reactive and to a CD4 or CD8 class. Log10-transformed breadth and depth values were compared by one-way ANOVA with Sidak's multiple comparisons tests. Not all clones reach the TCRdb copy of this immuneACCESS table, which keeps in-frame sequences only. Checked studies attribute under half of the gap to unresolved V genes and leave the rest unexplained. V and J calls and clone size are those listed in that table; D and trimming were worked out from the DNA. Recorded for this sample are roughly 130,000 clones; roughly 93% of them occurred a single time. The ten largest make up approximately 1.5% of the sample.

From the cysteine up to the phenylalanine, the CDR3 has a length of 15 residues. Just CDR3 DNA is preserved here, 45 bases in frame from base 1. As encoded in the germline V gene (reference sequence), CDR1 is LNHDA while CDR2 is SQIVND. Clipping removes 8 bases from V and 5 bases from J, with 14 as the unmatched junction base count. This sample is part of a study of T cell responses to AZD1222 COVID-19 vaccine (dated by TCRdb to the early 2020s). Regarding the complete study: AZD1222 recipients with second doses at about 4 weeks or about 12 weeks were pooled, because spike-specific TCR depth and breadth did not differ between schedules. TCR sequencing was performed for fewer than 250 trial participants, of whom 200 to 220 were given two doses of AZD1222 and some 26 were given two doses of MenACWY control vaccine. Trial participants were enrolled by age into subgroups of 18-55, 56-69 and 70-plus years, and roughly 150, 30 and 60 TCR-sequenced participants, respectively, were included in these subgroups. Beyond this particular receptor, the publication reports: Spike-specific TCR breadth and depth rose significantly after two AZD1222 doses compared with day 0 and with MenACWY recipients. Participants were mostly white British and included more females than males, and it was suggested by the authors that clonal diversity may have been underestimated. Conclusions about previously exposed vaccinees are limited because only a handful of AZD1222 recipients were SARS-CoV-2 seropositive at baseline. Reportedly, close to half of the unique spike-specific TCRs recognized epitopes lying outside the regions that are mutated in the B.1.351 and B.1.1.7 variants. No day 14 peak-response samples were available, so repertoires were characterized only after the peak T cell response. The 56-69-year group was small, and its depth increase did not reach significance, likely because of low power. Vaccine-associated CD4 TCRs spanned the whole spike protein, with dominant responses in regions 160-218 and 743-854.

What the time point label conveys for this sample: baseline before first vaccination. Vaccinee samples were obtained from the UK trials COV001 and COV002, which included a single-blind randomized controlled phase 2/3 trial of AZD1222 (ChAdOx1 nCoV-19) in healthy adults. For TCRbeta chain sequencing, PBMC samples were collected from trial participants at day 0 and at day 28 after the second dose. The receptor was isolated from an adult in good health. The chain is made from TRBV19 and TRBJ2-7; the junction holds 8 bases that match TRBD1. The material sequenced was peripheral blood, taken on day 0 of AZD1222 vaccination. In nucleotides, the sequence is TGTGCCAGTTCCGACAGGGGTCTTTCTCTGCACGAGCAGTACTTC. Translated, this is CASSDRGLSLHEQYF.